This passage covers 24 T cell receptor beta chains from one sample sequenced in a study of OX40 agonist ivuxolimab in advanced cancers. Clones were read by immunoSEQ multiplex PCR, and TCRdb kept only the in-frame ones, dropping some. The repertoire holds over 45,000 clones, with just over 85% as singletons. The sequencing used CD4+ or CD8+ T cells sorted from blood, collected in a trial of the OX40 agonist ivuxolimab. Receptors originate from an adult with an advanced solid tumor such as melanoma, head and neck, liver or kidney cancer.

This clone was detected a few times. The chain couples TRBV6-6 to TRBJ1-2; D is unclear. Trimming shortened V by 5 bases and J by 7 bases, and 14 bases separated the two germline ends. The CDR3 consists of 13 residues. Germline V gene data show CDR1 as MNHNY and CDR2 as SVGAGI (reference sequence). CDR3 sequence: CASSQTAAGGYTF. The CDR3 DNA sequence: TGTGCCAGCAGTCAAACAGCGGCGGGTGGCTACACCTTC.

For this clone: This specimen includes other DNA sequences encoding the same CDR3. This chain connects TRBV18 to TRBJ2-5; D unresolved. V was pared by 4 bases and J by 2 bases, with 2 bases between. The CDR3 spans 11 residues. Germline V lookup: CDR1 KGHSH, CDR2 LQKENI. The CDR3: CASSLQETQYF. The CDR3 DNA reads TGTGCCAGCTCACTTCAAGAGACCCAGTACTTC.

The V call is TRBV5-6, the J call TRBJ1-2; no reliable D call. Germline V CDR1 and CDR2: SGHDT, YYEEEE. V lost 1 base and J 8 bases, leaving 9 bases between the germline ends. This CDR3 spans 12 amino acids. The CDR3 sequence is CASSLWGFGYTF. In DNA form, the CDR3 reads TGTGCCAGCAGCTTGTGGGGTTTCGGCTACACCTTC.

The chain employs TRBV6-5 and TRBJ2-7, with D possibly being TRBD1 or TRBD2 (5 bases each). This CDR3 has 15 amino acids. The germline V gene encodes CDR1 MNHEY and CDR2 SVGAGI. Trimming took off 5 bases at V and 0 bases at J, with 14 bases between the two ends. The CDR3 reads CASSGAGTGSYEQYF. In nucleotides, the CDR3 is TGTGCCAGCAGTGGGGCCGGGACGGGCTCCTACGAGCAGTACTTC.

The CDR3 here is CASSPRDTGWATNEKLFF. DNA of the CDR3: TGTGCCAGCAGCCCCCGGGACACCGGTTGGGCAACTAATGAAAAACTGTTTTTT. V and J are TRBV7-9 and TRBJ1-4, with D tentatively TRBD1 (6 bases). The CDR3 spans 18 residues. V lost 5 bases and J lost 0, with 19 bases in between. Germline V gene lookup returns CDR1 SEHNR and CDR2 FQNEAQ (reference sequence).

The gene calls are TRBV5-5 and TRBJ1-4; D may be TRBD1 (6 bases). The CDR3 sequence is 14 residues long. V was shortened by 1 base and J by 7 bases, with 11 bases between the two germline ends. The V gene's germline CDR1 is SGHKS and CDR2 YYEKEE (reference sequence). This chain's CDR3 is CASSLLQGGEKLFF. DNA of the CDR3: TGTGCCAGCAGCTTGTTACAGGGAGGTGAAAAACTGTTTTTT. The full variable domain, completed using reference TRBV5-5 and TRBJ1-4, is DAGVTQSPTHLIKTRGQQVTLRCSPISGHKSVSWYQQVLGQGPQFIFQYYEKEERGRGNFPDRFSARQFPNYSSELNVNALLLGDSALYLCASSLLQGGEKLFFGSGTQLSVL.

The V call is TRBV6-5, the J call TRBJ2-5; D is possibly TRBD2 (6 bases). Germline CDR1 MNHEY, CDR2 SVGAGI. This CDR3 is built from 15 residues. Trimming pared 2 bases from V and 5 bases from J, leaving 15 bases between. CDR3 sequence (DNA): TGTGCCAGCAGTTACCTTCCCCAGAGCGGGGAGACCCAGTACTTC. This sequence encodes CASSYLPQSGETQYF.

This chain uses TRBV19 with TRBJ2-7, with D possibly matching TRBD1 (6 bases). Trimming stripped 7 bases from V and 2 bases from J, with 15 bases between. The CDR3 contains 14 residues. Germline V gene lookup returns CDR1 LNHDA and CDR2 SQIVND (reference sequence). DNA for the CDR3: TGTGCCAGTACCACCCGGGACAATCCCTACGAGCAGTACTTC. Translation gives CASTTRDNPYEQYF.

The chain joins TRBV18 to TRBJ1-1; D possibly corresponds to TRBD1 (5 bases). CDR1 and CDR2 (germline): KGHSH, LQKENI. Trimming stripped 8 bases from V and 1 base from J, with 8 bases between. This CDR3 spans 12 amino acids. In DNA form, the CDR3 reads TGTGCCAGCAACGGGGGGAACACTGAAGCTTTCTTT. Amino acids: CASNGGNTEAFF.

The genes are TRBV7-3 and TRBJ2-7; 7 bases agree with TRBD1. Germline CDR1 and CDR2: SGHTA and FQGTGA. CDR3 length: 15 residues. V shed 0 bases, J shed 2 bases, and the junction held 4 bases outside the gene matches. CDR3 in amino acids: CASSLTSGGAYEQYF. The CDR3 nucleotides are TGTGCCAGCAGCTTAACGTCAGGGGGTGCCTACGAGCAGTACTTC. Full variable domain (rest looked up from reference TRBV7-3 and TRBJ2-7): GAGVSQTPSNKVTEKGKYVELRCDPISGHTALYWYRQSLGQGPEFLIYFQGTGAADDSGLPNDRFFAVRPEGSVSTLKIQRTERGDSAVYLCASSLTSGGAYEQYFGPGTRLTVT.

This clone was found once. The chain is built from TRBV4-1 and TRBJ1-2; 7 bases map to TRBD1. Losses at the gene ends were 1 base for V and 0 bases for J; bases not matched to a gene: 8. In germline, CDR1 is MGHRA, CDR2 YSYEKL. CDR3 size: 17 residues. CDR3 region: CASSQGIAGGANYGYTF. CDR3 in DNA: TGCGCCAGCAGCCAAGGGATCGCAGGGGGTGCTAACTATGGCTACACCTTC.

The chain is built from TRBV19 and TRBJ2-1, with 9 bases lining up with TRBD1. Trimming cost V 5 bases and J 9 bases; bases outside gene matches: 8. The CDR3 contains 14 residues. The germline CDR1 and CDR2 sequences are LNHDA and SQIVND (reference sequence). The CDR3 bases are TGTGCCAGTAGTGTAGGGACAGGGTTGGCTGAGCAGTTCTTC. Residues: CASSVGTGLAEQFF.

The gene calls are TRBV7-9 and TRBJ2-7; TRBD1 matches at 10 bases. J gave up 4 bases and V 5 bases, and 8 bases lay outside the gene matches. Germline V lookup: CDR1 SEHNR, CDR2 FQNEAQ (reference sequence). The CDR3 contains 15 residues. CDR3 DNA: TGTGCCAGCAGCCCCGCCGGGACAGGGGTGTACGAGCAGTACTTC. Translation gives CASSPAGTGVYEQYF.

The chain is built from TRBV7-2 and TRBJ2-6; D might be TRBD2 (6 bases). Trimming cost V 0 bases and J 2 bases, with 11 bases left between them. The CDR3 is 17 residues long. CDR1 SGHTA and CDR2 FQGNSA come from the germline V gene. CDR3 coding DNA: TGTGCCAGCAGCTTAGCATTCGCGGGAACTGGGGCCAACGTCCTGACTTTC. This sequence encodes CASSLAFAGTGANVLTF.

This clone was recorded once. CDR3 sequence (DNA): TGTGCCAGCAGTTTATGGGGGCGCAACACTGAAGCTTTCTTT. It translates to CASSLWGRNTEAFF. This chain uses TRBV27 with TRBJ1-1; D perhaps matches TRBD1 (6 bases). Looked up from germline, CDR1 is MNHEY and CDR2 is SMNVEV (reference sequence). V was trimmed by 1 base and J by 2 bases, leaving 8 bases between them. The CDR3 covers 14 residues.

The rearrangement joins TRBV5-7 to TRBJ2-2, with TRBD1 as a possible D gene (6 bases). TRBV5-7 is placed among ORFs of uncertain function. This CDR3 region has 15 residues. V was cut by 4 bases and J by 6 bases, with 16 bases left in between. The CDR3 bases are TGTGCCAGCAGCGATGCCTACAGGGCTCCCGGGGAGCTGTTTTTT. This encodes CASSDAYRAPGELFF.

The V gene is TRBV29-1, the J gene TRBJ2-7; unclear D gene. The CDR3 length is 13 residues. Trimming stripped 7 bases from V and 0 bases from J, with 13 bases between. Germline CDR1 and CDR2: SQVTM and ANQGSEA. The CDR3 region has the DNA TGCAGCGCCATTAAACCGAGCTCCTACGAGCAGTACTTC. Residues: CSAIKPSSYEQYF.

The J gene is TRBJ1-5, the V gene TRBV7-2; D unclear. CDR3 length equals 13 residues. Germline V CDR1 and CDR2: SGHTA, FQGNSA. Trimming shortened V by 4 bases and J by 0 bases, and 4 bases separated the two germline ends. As DNA, the CDR3 is TGTGCCAGCAGCTCCTATAGCAATCAGCCCCAGCATTTT. Translated, it gives CASSSYSNQPQHF. Based on the CDR3 plus reference TRBV7-2 and TRBJ1-5, the full variable domain is GAGVSQSPSNKVTEKGKDVELRCDPISGHTALYWYRQSLGQGLEFLIYFQGNSAPDKSGLPSDRFSAERTGGSVSTLTIQRTQQEDSAVYLCASSSYSNQPQHFGDGTRLSIL.

The chain joins TRBV11-3 to TRBJ2-7, with D perhaps matching TRBD2 (6 bases). The ends were cut back, 4 bases at V and 9 bases at J, with 22 bases in the middle. CDR3 length: 15 residues. Germline loops: CDR1 SGHNT, CDR2 YENEEA. The CDR3 nucleotides are TGTGCCAGCAGCTCCGGTAGGGACTCCCTGGATCGGCAGTACTTC. This encodes CASSSGRDSLDRQYF.

The rearrangement uses TRBV25-1 and TRBJ1-1; perhaps TRBD1 as D (5 bases). The CDR3 is 13 residues long. Trimming took off 6 bases at V and 1 base at J, with 9 bases between the two ends. Germline CDR1 reads MGHDK; CDR2 reads SYGVNS. The CDR3 region is CASSFGGNTEAFF. In DNA, the CDR3 is TGTGCCAGCAGCTTCGGGGGGAACACTGAAGCTTTCTTT.

The chain has TRBV4-1 and TRBJ2-3; 12 bases are shared with TRBD1. This CDR3 is built from 16 residues. The V segment lost 2 bases and the J segment 4 bases; nucleotides outside the gene matches: 4. Germline CDR1 MGHRA, CDR2 YSYEKL. The CDR3 spells CASSQPGTGGPDTQYF. As DNA, the CDR3 is TGCGCCAGCAGCCAACCTGGGACAGGGGGCCCAGATACGCAGTATTTT.

The chain is built from TRBV7-8 and TRBJ1-5; 7 bases are shared with TRBD1. V shed 3 bases, J shed 0 bases, and the junction held 5 bases outside the gene matches. Germline V lookup: CDR1 SGHVS, CDR2 FQNEAQ. CDR3 length: 16 residues. The CDR3 here is CASSLGTAYSNQPQHF. CDR3 coding DNA: TGTGCCAGCAGCTTGGGGACAGCTTATAGCAATCAGCCCCAGCATTTT.

This chain connects TRBV4-2 to TRBJ2-5, with TRBD2 matching over 9 bases. CDR1 LGHNA and CDR2 YNFKEQ come from the germline V gene. Unmatched junction bases numbered 4, after V lost 1 base and J lost 1 base. The CDR3 totals 16 residues. CDR3 bases: TGTGCCAGCAGCCAAGTATCTAGCGGGACCCAAGAGACCCAGTACTTC. Its protein product is CASSQVSSGTQETQYF.

This chain connects TRBV5-8 to TRBJ1-1, with D unclear. V gave up 0 bases and J gave up 0 bases, with 18 bases separating them. Germline loops: CDR1 SGHTS, CDR2 YDEGEE. The CDR3 runs to 18 residues. The CDR3 region has the DNA TGTGCCAGCAGCTTGGCGCTCATTTCTCAGGACTTGAACACTGAAGCTTTCTTT. Protein: CASSLALISQDLNTEAFF.